This TCR beta chain was found in a study of T cells after yellow fever vaccination. Findings and limits, study-wide: Only a small proportion of the clonotypes turned up in both the CD4 and the CD8 compartments, likely arising from convergent recombination. Although the secondary response was weaker, it peaked faster, at day 5 versus 15. Among primary-vaccination clones, most reappeared after the booster, at almost 98% for CD4 and more than 85% for CD8.

TCRdb recomputed calls from the 5' RACE reads with MiXCR, one row per CDR3 protein. In the table there are 200,000 to 300,000 distinct CDR3 sequences, roughly 6.3% of which are singletons. Turning to this clonotype: Its antigen remains unidentified.

The germline gives CDR1 LGHDT, CDR2 YNNKEL (reference sequence). V shed 4 bases and J shed 5 bases, with 14 bases lying between them. This CDR3 spans 14 amino acids. The material sequenced was CD4+ T cells sorted from PBMCs, taken on the day of the yellow fever booster vaccination. The gene calls are TRBV3-1 and TRBJ2-5; D call uncertain. The source of this sequence is a man aged 25 to 45 who received the YFV17D yellow fever vaccine. Written as DNA, the CDR3 is TGTGCCAGCAGCCCCCCGCAGGCCCATGAGACCCAGTACTTC. Protein sequence: CASSPPQAHETQYF.